Reported below is one T cell receptor beta chain. Original handling: Nucleated cell counts were estimated from reference gene primer amplification. Clones were sequenced by immunoSEQ multiplex PCR, and TCRdb holds only the in-frame ones, with some missing. V and J calls and clone size come straight from that table; D and trimming were deduced from the DNA. The data hold about 400,000 clones, with approximately 86% observed a single time. The data derive from a study of blood T cell repertoires in COVID-19. On the study more broadly: Material from acute and convalescent COVID-19 was sourced from the United States, Italy and Spain. T cells, B-cell-depleted T cells, or PBMCs supplied cDNA or gDNA.

The Seattle patients, enrolled during active infection, were followed longitudinally. CDR1 is SSHAT and CDR2 is FNYEAQ in the germline V gene (reference sequence). Trimming pared 1 base from V and 1 base from J, leaving 10 bases between. There are 15 residues in the CDR3. The sequence derives from an older woman with COVID-19, enrolled during active disease. This chain joins TRBV7-7 and TRBJ2-5; D perhaps matches TRBD1 (5 bases). Sequenced sample: peripheral blood. The CDR3 nucleotides read TGTGCCAGCAGCTTAGGGGGCAGCTTCCAAGAGACCCAGTACTTC. The encoded protein is CASSLGGSFQETQYF.